These 15 T cell receptor beta chains share one sample of origin, sequenced in a study of beta chain features in type 1 diabetes. Reverse transcribing all isolated RNA meant expressed TCRB transcripts were sequenced. The table came from immunoSEQ multiplex PCR; TCRdb's copy has only in-frame clones and leaves some out. The sample includes 810,000 or so clones, roughly 17% of them seen just once. Sequences were obtained from naive CD4+ T cells from blood. The receptors were sampled from a woman aged 18 to 35 in good health.

This chain uses TRBV7-2 with TRBJ2-3; a weak D match, TRBD2 (6 bases). The CDR3 covers 17 residues. Germline CDR1 is SGHTA and CDR2 is FQGNSA. V was trimmed by 1 base and J by 4 bases, leaving 18 bases between them. In DNA form, the CDR3 reads TGTGCCAGCAGCTTAGTTCTTTTGCGGGATGGGGCAGATACGCAGTATTTT. This gives the protein CASSLVLLRDGADTQYF.

The sample holds a few counts of this clone. The V gene is TRBV29-1, the J gene TRBJ2-5; 7 positions match TRBD1. With 7 bases clipped from V and 5 bases from J, the junction kept 7 bases outside the gene matches. Germline CDR1 SQVTM, CDR2 ANQGSEA. This CDR3 has 12 residues. As DNA, the CDR3 is TGCAGCGCTGCGACAGGGCCGGAGACCCAGTACTTC. Translating gives CSAATGPETQYF. The variable domain in full, with the rest retrieved from reference TRBV29-1 and TRBJ2-5, is SAVISQKPSRDICQRGTSLTIQCQVDSQVTMMFWYRQQPGQSLTLIATANQGSEATYESGFVIDKFPISRPNLTFSTLTVSNMSPEDSSIYLCSAATGPETQYFGPGTRLLVL.

V gene TRBV9 combines with J gene TRBJ2-3; D is unresolved. The CDR3 consists of 14 residues. V was cut by 0 bases and J by 2 bases, with 7 bases left in between. Germline V CDR1 and CDR2: SGDLS, YYNGEE. The CDR3 reads CASSVEPYTDTQYF. The CDR3 DNA reads TGTGCCAGCAGCGTAGAACCATACACAGATACGCAGTATTTT.

The chain joins TRBV29-1 to TRBJ2-2, with 10 bases that match TRBD1. CDR1 and CDR2 from the germline V gene are SQVTM and ANQGSEA. This CDR3 contains 15 residues. V trimming: 4 bases; J trimming: 1 base; junction bases outside the gene matches: 3. This CDR3 is CSVAGDRGNTGELFF. The CDR3 bases are TGCAGCGTTGCGGGGGACAGGGGGAACACCGGGGAGCTGTTTTTT.

V gene TRBV28 combines with J gene TRBJ2-3; TRBD2 agrees at 7 bases. V was clipped by 3 bases and J by 2 bases; unmatched bases: 5. The CDR3 is made up of 15 amino acids. Germline values: CDR1 MDHEN, CDR2 SYDVKM. CDR3 in amino acids: CASSFGGGNTDTQYF. As DNA, the CDR3 is TGTGCCAGCAGTTTCGGCGGGGGTAACACAGATACGCAGTATTTT.

This chain joins TRBV6-5 and TRBJ2-6; D is perhaps TRBD1 (6 bases). This CDR3 contains 16 residues. Trimming stripped 0 bases from V and 2 bases from J, with 8 bases between. CDR1 is MNHEY and CDR2 is SVGAGI in the germline V gene. Written as DNA, the CDR3 is TGTGCCAGCAGTTACTCGAAGGGGGCTGGGGCCAACGTCCTGACTTTC. It is translated as CASSYSKGAGANVLTF.

This clone was seen more than once but under ten times. The chain recombines TRBV6-5 with TRBJ1-2; 8 bases are a match to TRBD1. The CDR3 runs to 13 residues. V lost 6 bases to trimming and J lost 4 bases; unmatched junction nucleotides: 4. The V gene's germline CDR1 is MNHEY and CDR2 SVGAGI. The CDR3 bases are TGTGCCAGCAGACTGACAGGGGCCTATGGCTACACCTTC. Translating it yields CASRLTGAYGYTF.

There are a few counts of this clone. Different DNA sequences within this sample yield the same CDR3. This chain links TRBV27 with TRBJ2-7; TRBD1 matches 10 bases. V shed 4 bases and J 4 bases; nucleotides not matched to a gene: 4. The germline V gene has CDR1 MNHEY and CDR2 SMNVEV (reference sequence). CDR3 length: 14 residues. The CDR3: CASSSRTGGYEQYF. The CDR3 DNA sequence: TGTGCCAGCAGTTCGAGGACAGGGGGTTACGAGCAGTACTTC.

V usage is TRBV28 and J usage is TRBJ2-1; D remains unclear. Germline-derived CDR1 and CDR2 are MDHEN and SYDVKM. Trimming left V 2 bases short and J 6 bases short, with 11 bases between. The CDR3 length is 14 residues. The CDR3 nucleotides read TGTGCCAGCAGTTTAAACCTCCCGACCAATGAGCAGTTCTTC. Its protein is CASSLNLPTNEQFF.

The chain recombines TRBV7-2 with TRBJ2-7; 9 positions agree with TRBD2. Germline-derived CDR1 and CDR2 are SGHTA and FQGNSA. The CDR3 is made up of 15 amino acids. J gave up 7 bases and V 0 bases, and 7 bases lay outside the gene matches. In DNA form, the CDR3 reads TGTGCCAGCAGCTTAGCCTCGCTAGCGGGAAGGGAGCAGTACTTC. Amino acid sequence: CASSLASLAGREQYF.

This clone showed up just a few times. The J gene is TRBJ2-7, the V gene TRBV19; TRBD2 aligns across 10 bases. The CDR3 is made up of 14 amino acids. V lost 3 bases, J lost 3 bases, and 2 bases stayed unmatched. Germline CDR1 and CDR2: LNHDA and SQIVND (reference sequence). CDR3 protein: CASSMSGRVYEQYF. CDR3 coding DNA: TGTGCCAGTAGTATGAGCGGGAGGGTCTACGAGCAGTACTTC.

The chain combines TRBV15 with TRBJ2-3, with D maybe TRBD2 (6 bases). Germline CDR1 and CDR2: LNHNV and YYDKDF (reference sequence). The CDR3 length is 13 residues. Trimming took off 9 bases at V and 6 bases at J, with 16 bases between the two ends. CDR3 DNA: TGTGCCACTACCCACCCTAGCGTTGATACGCAGTATTTT. It is translated as CATTHPSVDTQYF. Together with reference TRBV15 and TRBJ2-3, the CDR3 gives the full variable domain: DAMVIQNPRYQVTQFGKPVTLSCSQTLNHNVMYWYQQKSSQAPKLLFHYYDKDFNNEADTPDNFQSRRPNTSFCFLDIRSPGLGDTAMYLCATTHPSVDTQYFGPGTRLTVL.

The chain uses TRBV5-1 and TRBJ2-3, with TRBD1 as a possible D gene (5 bases). Germline CDR1 SGHRS, CDR2 YFSETQ. The CDR3 loop spans 12 amino acids. Trimming took off 2 bases at V and 5 bases at J, with 6 bases between the two ends. In nucleotides, the CDR3 is TGCGCCAGCAGCTTAGGGGAAGATACGCAGTATTTT. Translated: CASSLGEDTQYF.

The sample holds a few counts of this clone. This same CDR3 is encoded by further DNA sequences in the sample. V gene TRBV20-1 combines with J gene TRBJ2-3, with D unresolved. Trimming cost V 0 bases and J 5 bases, with 3 bases left between them. Germline V CDR1 and CDR2: DFQATT, SNEGSKA (reference sequence). The CDR3 consists of 11 residues. The CDR3 DNA follows: TGCAGTGCTAGAGACCTAGATACGCAGTATTTT. Its translation: CSARDLDTQYF.

J is TRBJ2-7 and V is TRBV16, with TRBD1 as a possible D gene (5 bases). Germline V lookup: CDR1 KGHSY, CDR2 FQNENV. The CDR3 covers 14 residues. Trimming shortened V by 1 base and J by 2 bases, and 9 bases separated the two germline ends. CDR3 DNA sequence: TGTGCCAGCAGCCAATTGCAGACAGCCTACGAGCAGTACTTC. This gives the protein CASSQLQTAYEQYF.